What follows is one T cell receptor (beta chain) and its context. What it binds is not known. The data belong to a study of regulatory T cells in long-lasting Graves disease. Overall study findings and caveats: TRBV28 was favored in persistent disease, as were TRBJ1-2 and TRBJ2-5.

Library construction for TCR beta used iRepertoire HTBI primers and Arm-PCR of CDR3 regions. TCRdb processed the multiplex PCR reads anew with MiXCR; each CDR3 protein has one entry. Here the sample spans roughly 610,000 distinct CDR3 sequences, roughly 16% being singletons. CDR1 and CDR2 (germline): WSHSY, SAAADI. CDR3 size: 15 residues. Trimming shortened V by 3 bases and J by 0 bases, and 12 bases separated the two germline ends. Time point specified: newly diagnosed GD, antithyroid drugs for less than 3 months. The authors made the TCR library using RNA they extracted from PBMCs. This sample also belongs to another study, concerning T cells in Graves' hyperthyroidism and ophthalmopathy. That paper states: Stable disease denoted Graves' hyperthyroidism without ophthalmopathy progression within 18 months.

The TCR was taken from a man in his late teens or twenties with Graves disease. Sequencing used peripheral blood mononuclear cells (PBMCs), obtained at new diagnosis, from a patient treated with antithyroid drugs. This chain uses TRBV10-2 with TRBJ2-7; D is perhaps TRBD1 (6 bases). Here the CDR3 reads CASSEVVRGSYEQYF. CDR3 nucleotide sequence: TGCGCCAGCAGTGAAGTCGTCAGGGGCTCCTACGAGCAGTACTTC.